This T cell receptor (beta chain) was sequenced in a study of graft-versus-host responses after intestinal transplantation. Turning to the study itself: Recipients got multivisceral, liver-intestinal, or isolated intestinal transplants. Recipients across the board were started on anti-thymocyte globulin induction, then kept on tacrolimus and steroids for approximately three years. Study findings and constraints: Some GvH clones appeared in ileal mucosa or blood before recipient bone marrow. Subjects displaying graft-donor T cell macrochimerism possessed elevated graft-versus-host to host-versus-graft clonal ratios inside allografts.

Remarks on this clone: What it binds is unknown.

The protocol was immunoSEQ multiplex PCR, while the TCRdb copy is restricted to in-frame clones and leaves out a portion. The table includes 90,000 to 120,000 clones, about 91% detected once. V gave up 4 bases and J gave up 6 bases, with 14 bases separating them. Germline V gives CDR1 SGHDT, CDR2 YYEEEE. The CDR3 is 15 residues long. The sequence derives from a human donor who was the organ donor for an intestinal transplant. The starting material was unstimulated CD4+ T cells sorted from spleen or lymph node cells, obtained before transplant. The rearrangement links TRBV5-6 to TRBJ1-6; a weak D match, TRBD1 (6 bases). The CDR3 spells CASSTPGVGNSPLHF. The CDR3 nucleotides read TGTGCCAGCAGCACCCCAGGGGTTGGTAATTCACCCCTCCACTTT.